Listed below are T cell receptor beta chains from one sample, sequenced in a study of control samples from healthy donors and cancer patients. The repertoire was sequenced with immunoSEQ multiplex PCR; TCRdb's copy has only in-frame clones and lacks some. The sample yields 85,000 to 95,000 clones, roughly 86% seen once. Sequenced input: blood. The receptors stem from a woman aged 55-70 years in good health. Both conserved end residues are part of each CDR3. The order of the fields is J gene, D gene, clone size, V gene, CDR3 DNA, CDR3 protein. The D gene is left open where the match is weak. Only some rows state a clone size, as once, few, many or a class for expanded clones.

J: TRBJ2-5
D: NA
size: NA
V: TRBV7-9
DNA: TGTGCCAGCAGCTTCGGGGCGACAGGGAGGGGTTTTGTGGAGACCCAGTACTTC
CDR3: CASSFGATGRGFVETQYF

J: TRBJ1-3
D: NA
size: few
V: TRBV6-5
DNA: TGTGCCAGCACCTTACAGGGATCAGCTGGAAACACCATATATTTT
CDR3: CASTLQGSAGNTIYF

J: TRBJ2-1
D: TRBD1
size: NA
V: TRBV14
DNA: TGTGCCAGCAGCCAAGGGGGGACAGGGGCCTATTTTATAAACTACAATGAGCAGTTCTTC
CDR3: CASSQGGTGAYFINYNEQFF

J: TRBJ2-2
D: NA
size: NA
V: TRBV6-5
DNA: TGTGCCAGCAGTTCTCGGTATGGGGGGTCCGGGGAGCTGTTTTTT
CDR3: CASSSRYGGSGELFF

J: TRBJ2-1
D: NA
size: NA
V: TRBV2
DNA: TGTGCCAGCAGTGAAGGAGGGATGGATGAGCAGTTCTTC
CDR3: CASSEGGMDEQFF

J: TRBJ2-5
D: TRBD2
size: NA
V: TRBV3-1/TRBV3-2
DNA: TGTGCCAGCAGCCAATGGGCGCGGGGGGGAAAAGAGACCCAGTACTTC
CDR3: CASSQWARGGKETQYF

J: TRBJ2-6
D: TRBD1
size: NA
V: TRBV28
DNA: TGTGCCAGCAGTCCGACAGGGGGCCCTTCCTCTGGGGCCAACGTCCTGACTTTC
CDR3: CASSPTGGPSSGANVLTF

J: TRBJ2-1
D: NA
size: NA
V: TRBV4-2
DNA: TGTGCCAGCAGCCAACTCGATCTCTCCACGGAGCAGTTCTTC
CDR3: CASSQLDLSTEQFF

J: TRBJ2-1
D: TRBD2
size: NA
V: TRBV5-1
DNA: TGCGCCAGCGGGGAGGGGTTCGGCAATGAGCAGTTCTTC
CDR3: CASGEGFGNEQFF

J: TRBJ1-4
D: NA
size: NA
V: TRBV18
DNA: TGTGCCAGCTCACAGAGAGCAACTAATGAAAAACTGTTTTTT
CDR3: CASSQRATNEKLFF

J: TRBJ2-7
D: NA
size: NA
V: TRBV11-2
DNA: TGTGCCAGCAGCTGGCGGGACCCCTACGACGAGCAGTACTTC
CDR3: CASSWRDPYDEQYF

J: TRBJ2-1
D: TRBD2
size: once
V: TRBV27
DNA: TGTGCCAGCAGTTTCTTAGCGGGAGGTCGGGAAAGGGATGAGCAGTTCTTC
CDR3: CASSFLAGGRERDEQFF

J: TRBJ1-5
D: NA
size: NA
V: TRBV2
DNA: TGTGCCAGCAGTGAAAGAGGGGTAAATCAGCCCCAGCATTTT
CDR3: CASSERGVNQPQHF

J: TRBJ2-1
D: NA
size: NA
V: TRBV4-3
DNA: TGCGCCAGCAGCCAAGAAGTAGGATATGGCTACAATGAGCAGTTCTTC
CDR3: CASSQEVGYGYNEQFF

J: TRBJ2-5
D: TRBD2
size: NA
V: TRBV3-1/TRBV3-2
DNA: TGTGCCAGCAGCCTACTTTTGGTAGCGGGGGGGAGTGTGGAGACCCAGTACTTC
CDR3: CASSLLLVAGGSVETQYF

J: TRBJ2-1
D: TRBD2
size: NA
V: TRBV6-4
DNA: TGTGCCAGCAGCGGGGGGACTAGCGGTTACAATGAGCAGTTCTTC
CDR3: CASSGGTSGYNEQFF

J: TRBJ1-1
D: NA
size: NA
V: TRBV6-2/TRBV6-3
DNA: TGTGCCAGCAGTTACTCTGGGGGGAACACTGAAGCTTTCTTT
CDR3: CASSYSGGNTEAFF

J: TRBJ2-1
D: NA
size: NA
V: TRBV19
DNA: TGTGCCAGTAGTATCGACGTTGGTCCCCCCTACAATGAGCAGTTCTTC
CDR3: CASSIDVGPPYNEQFF

J: TRBJ1-2
D: TRBD1
size: NA
V: TRBV27
DNA: TGTGCCAGCAGCCCCGGGACAGGAGCACACTACACCTTC
CDR3: CASSPGTGAHYTF

J: TRBJ2-1
D: TRBD2
size: NA
V: TRBV6-2/TRBV6-3
DNA: TGTGCCAGCAGGCCTAGCGGGACCAACAATGAGCAGTTCTTC
CDR3: CASRPSGTNNEQFF

J: TRBJ2-1
D: TRBD2
size: NA
V: TRBV15
DNA: TGTGCCACCAGCAGAGTCCAGAAAGCGGGGGACCACAATGAGCAGTTCTTC
CDR3: CATSRVQKAGDHNEQFF

J: TRBJ2-7
D: TRBD2
size: NA
V: TRBV2
DNA: TGTGCCAGCAGTGGGCTAGCGGCCTCCTACGAGCAGTACTTC
CDR3: CASSGLAASYEQYF

J: TRBJ2-1
D: TRBD2
size: NA
V: TRBV24-1
DNA: TGTGCCACCATACGACTAGCGGGAGGAGTTGGGGAGAATGAGCAGTTCTTC
CDR3: CATIRLAGGVGENEQFF

J: TRBJ2-5
D: NA
size: NA
V: TRBV27
DNA: TGTGCCAGCAGTTTACAGGGGTACCAAGAGACCCAGTACTTC
CDR3: CASSLQGYQETQYF

J: TRBJ1-5
D: TRBD1
size: NA
V: TRBV7-2
DNA: TGTGCCAGCAGCCTCAACAGGGGTGGACAGCCCCAGCATTTT
CDR3: CASSLNRGGQPQHF

J: TRBJ2-5
D: NA
size: NA
V: TRBV7-8
DNA: TGTGCCAGCAGCTTAGTTAGTCTGGGGCGGAAAGAGACCCAGTACTTC
CDR3: CASSLVSLGRKETQYF

J: TRBJ1-2
D: NA
size: NA
V: TRBV12-3/TRBV12-4
DNA: TGTGCCAGCAGTTTTGGTCATGGCTACACCTTC
CDR3: CASSFGHGYTF

J: TRBJ2-1
D: TRBD1
size: NA
V: TRBV19
DNA: TGTGCCAGTAGTATCGGGCAGGGGGATTACAATGAGCAGTTCTTC
CDR3: CASSIGQGDYNEQFF

J: TRBJ2-1
D: TRBD2
size: NA
V: TRBV5-1
DNA: TGCGCCAGCAGCACCTACACTAGCGGGGGGGCCAATGAGCAGTTCTTC
CDR3: CASSTYTSGGANEQFF

J: TRBJ1-5
D: TRBD1
size: NA
V: TRBV11-2
DNA: TGTGCCAGCACCTTCAGGACAGGGGCTATCAATCAGCCCCAGCATTTT
CDR3: CASTFRTGAINQPQHF

J: TRBJ1-2
D: TRBD1
size: NA
V: TRBV28
DNA: TGTGCCAGCAGCCCGGGACAGTCGATCTATGGCTACACCTTC
CDR3: CASSPGQSIYGYTF

J: TRBJ1-1
D: NA
size: NA
V: TRBV12-3/TRBV12-4
DNA: TGTGCCACCGCCCGGGGGGCTGGGACTGAAGCTTTCTTT
CDR3: CATARGAGTEAFF

J: TRBJ2-1
D: NA
size: NA
V: TRBV7-9
DNA: TGTGCCAGCAGCTTATCAGAGAAGAATGAGCAGTTCTTC
CDR3: CASSLSEKNEQFF

J: TRBJ1-4
D: NA
size: NA
V: TRBV19
DNA: TGTGCCAGTAGTATTGAGGGAACCTTCCTTAATGAAAAACTGTTTTTT
CDR3: CASSIEGTFLNEKLFF

J: TRBJ1-6
D: TRBD1
size: NA
V: TRBV6-5
DNA: TGTGCCAGCCAAACAGGGGGCAACTATAATTCACCCCTCCACTTT
CDR3: CASQTGGNYNSPLHF

J: TRBJ2-7
D: TRBD2
size: few
V: TRBV10-1
DNA: TGCGCCAGCAGTCAAAATAAGGAGCGGGAGATGTCCAAGCAGTACTTC
CDR3: CASSQNKEREMSKQYF